Listed here are 5 T cell receptor beta chains from one sample, sequenced in a study of identical twins. TCRdb ran MiXCR on the 5' RACE reads and lists one entry per CDR3 protein. The sample yields some 1,700,000 distinct CDR3 sequences, roughly 35% seen once. Sequencing was done on a sample of cord blood. These receptors were collected from a newborn girl in good health.

The chain is built from TRBV10-1 and TRBJ2-3, with a weak D call TRBD2 (5 bases). The CDR3 runs 14 residues. Germline CDR1 WNHNN, CDR2 SYGVQD (reference sequence). The V and J ends lost 5 bases and 10 bases respectively, with 19 bases between them. CDR3 sequence (DNA): TGCGCCAGCAGTAAGGGATGGGGAGATCCATCGCAGTATTTT. Amino acids: CASSKGWGDPSQYF.

V and J are TRBV20-1 and TRBJ2-1, with D possibly being TRBD1 (5 bases). The CDR3 runs to 14 residues. The V end was cut by 7 bases, the J end by 0 bases, with 13 bases between. Germline assignment: CDR1 DFQATT and CDR2 SNEGSKA (reference sequence). The CDR3 region has the DNA TGCAGTGGCGGACACCCACCCTCCTACAATGAGCAGTTCTTC. It codes for CSGGHPPSYNEQFF.

This clonotype showed up just a few times. The chain uses TRBV7-2 and TRBJ1-1; maybe TRBD1 (6 bases). The CDR3 length is 15 residues. Trimming removed 5 bases at V and 4 bases at J, with 17 bases between. Per the germline V gene, CDR1 is SGHTA and CDR2 is FQGNSA. The CDR3 spells CASSRTQGYATEAFF. The CDR3 bases are TGTGCCAGCAGCAGAACCCAGGGGTATGCCACTGAAGCTTTCTTT.

A few counts support this clonotype. The chain couples TRBV7-8 to TRBJ2-3, with D perhaps TRBD2 (5 bases). Per the germline V gene, CDR1 is SGHVS and CDR2 is FQNEAQ. The CDR3 contains 14 residues. Trimming shortened V by 10 bases and J by 0 bases, and 14 bases separated the two germline ends. CDR3: CATSGFPSTDTQYF. CDR3 bases: TGTGCCACCTCGGGGTTCCCTAGCACAGATACGCAGTATTTT.

The chain uses TRBV6-6 and TRBJ2-2; D not certain. The CDR3 runs to 14 residues. V lost 7 bases and J lost 1, with 10 bases in between. Germline CDR1 reads MNHNY; CDR2 reads SVGAGI (reference sequence). The CDR3 loop is CASTRDWNTGELFF. The CDR3 DNA is TGTGCCAGCACCCGAGATTGGAACACCGGGGAGCTGTTTTTT.